A selection of T cell receptor beta chains follows, all from one sample in a study of T cell responses to AZD1222 COVID-19 vaccine. Method: immunoSEQ multiplex PCR; TCRdb's copy keeps in-frame clones and lacks some. In the table there are 150,000 or so clones, approximately 88% of which are singletons. The sample in question was peripheral blood, obtained on day 0 of AZD1222 vaccination. The receptors come from an adult in good health. CDR3s include the opening cysteine and the closing phenylalanine or tryptophan. A D gene is named only where the DNA matches it firmly. Clone size is shown for a subset of rows, as once, few, many or a class of expanded clone.

length,J,size,V,D,DNA,CDR3
15,TRBJ2-7,few,TRBV4-2,.,TGTGCCAGCAGCCCCAACGATCCGGGCGGCTACGAGCAGTACTTC,CASSPNDPGGYEQYF
11,TRBJ1-5,.,TRBV2,.,TGTGCCAGCAGTTTAGATCAGCCCCAGCATTTT,CASSLDQPQHF
12,TRBJ1-2,.,TRBV29-1,.,TGCAGCGTGCGGGACTCGGGGGATGGCTACACCTTC,CSVRDSGDGYTF
16,TRBJ1-6,.,TRBV4-3,TRBD1,TGCGCCAGCAGCCAATCGGACAGGCAGTGGATTACACCCCTCCACTTT,CASSQSDRQWITPLHF
14,TRBJ1-2,.,TRBV10-3,.,TGTGCCATCGAAGCGGGGGGACGGGACGCTGGCTACACCTTC,CAIEAGGRDAGYTF
16,TRBJ2-5,.,TRBV5-6,.,TGTGCCAGCAGTCTCCTTGGAAGGGTTACACAAGAGACCCAGTACTTC,CASSLLGRVTQETQYF
14,TRBJ2-7,.,TRBV3-1/TRBV3-2,.,TGTGCCAGCAGCCAAGACCCCTACATATACGAGCAGTACTTC,CASSQDPYIYEQYF
15,TRBJ1-1,.,TRBV3-1/TRBV3-2,.,TGTGCCAGCAGCGAAGCGGTCGGGTGGAATGCTGAAGCTTTCTTT,CASSEAVGWNAEAFF
13,TRBJ1-1,.,TRBV7-2,.,TGTGCCAGCAGCAATAGGAAACAGAGTGAAGCTTTCTTT,CASSNRKQSEAFF
14,TRBJ2-1,.,TRBV30,.,TGTGCCTGGATCAATAGCAGGCCGGGTGGTGAGCAGTTCTTC,CAWINSRPGGEQFF
11,TRBJ2-5,.,TRBV30,TRBD2,TGTGCCGGGCGGGGGGCTGAGACCCAGTACTTC,CAGRGAETQYF
14,TRBJ2-3,.,TRBV5-4,TRBD1,TGTGCCAGCAGCAGGGGGCCGAGCACAGATACGCAGTATTTT,CASSRGPSTDTQYF
13,TRBJ1-4,.,TRBV19,.,TGTGCCAGTAGGGGCAATGATAATGAAAAACTGTTTTTT,CASRGNDNEKLFF
14,TRBJ2-3,.,TRBV7-2,.,TGTGCCAGCAGCTTAGGGACCTCCTCCGATACGCAGTATTTT,CASSLGTSSDTQYF
14,TRBJ2-7,once,TRBV6-5,TRBD2,TGTGCCACAGTAGTCCCGGGAGGGTCTGGGGAGCAGTACTTC,CATVVPGGSGEQYF
13,TRBJ1-2,.,TRBV29-1,TRBD1,TGCAGCGACCTACAGGGGCCTAACTATGGCTACACCTTC,CSDLQGPNYGYTF
15,TRBJ1-4,few,TRBV4-3,TRBD1,TGCGCCAGCAGCCCAACAGGGGCAACTAATGAAAAACTGTTTTTT,CASSPTGATNEKLFF
13,TRBJ2-2,.,TRBV6-5,.,TGTGCCAGCAGCTCCGAAACCGTCGGGGAGCTGTTTTTT,CASSSETVGELFF
17,TRBJ1-3,.,TRBV6-1,.,TGTGCCAGCAGTGAAGTTACTGGGGCACTCTCTGGAAACACCATATATTTT,CASSEVTGALSGNTIYF
13,TRBJ2-7,.,TRBV23-1,TRBD2,TGCGCCAGCAGTAGCGGGAGGGTGGACGAGCAGTACTTC,CASSSGRVDEQYF
15,TRBJ2-1,.,TRBV7-2,.,TGTGCCAGCAGCCCGGCCCGGAGCTCCTACAATGAGCAGTTCTTC,CASSPARSSYNEQFF
10,TRBJ2-3,.,TRBV20-1,.,TGCAGTCTTCCTTGGGGAGCGCAGTATTTT,CSLPWGAQYF
13,TRBJ2-7,.,TRBV25-1,.,TGTGCCAGCAGTGAATTGGGTACCTACGAGCAGTACTTC,CASSELGTYEQYF
15,TRBJ2-1,.,TRBV6-5,TRBD1,TGTGCCAGCAGCCCGGGACAGGGGGCTCCCGACGAGCAGTTCTTC,CASSPGQGAPDEQFF
14,TRBJ2-7,.,TRBV5-6,TRBD1,TGTGCCAGCAGCTCCGGGACAGGGGCCTACGAGCAGTACTTC,CASSSGTGAYEQYF
11,TRBJ1-2,.,TRBV29-1,.,TGCAGCGTTCTATCCCACTATGGCTACACCTTC,CSVLSHYGYTF
16,TRBJ1-6,.,TRBV19,.,TGTGCCAGTAGTTCCTCGTTGGGCGGAATTGATTCACCCCTCCACTTT,CASSSSLGGIDSPLHF
15,TRBJ1-1,.,TRBV9,.,TGTGCCAGCAGCGTAGAGGCAGAGGGGAACAGTGAAGCTTTCTTT,CASSVEAEGNSEAFF
15,TRBJ1-4,.,TRBV30,.,TGTGCCTGGAGTACTCATATGGCAACTAATGAAAAACTGTTTTTT,CAWSTHMATNEKLFF
16,TRBJ1-5,.,TRBV10-3,TRBD1,TGTGCCACCGAGACAACCCCTATACAGGGGAATCAGCCCCAGCATTTT,CATETTPIQGNQPQHF
13,TRBJ1-1,.,TRBV10-3,.,TGTGCCATCAGTGGGATATCGGGGACTGAAGCTTTCTTT,CAISGISGTEAFF
15,TRBJ1-1,.,TRBV13,.,TGTGCCAGCAGCTTCATTCCCGGATTGAACACTGAAGCTTTCTTT,CASSFIPGLNTEAFF
15,TRBJ2-7,.,TRBV6-4,.,TGTGCCAGCAGTGACTCGGACGTATCAAACTACGAGCAGTACTTC,CASSDSDVSNYEQYF
14,TRBJ1-4,once,TRBV5-6,.,TGTGCCAGCAGCTTGTGGCGGGCTCGAGAAAAACTGTTTTTT,CASSLWRAREKLFF
15,TRBJ2-5,.,TRBV6-2/TRBV6-3,TRBD2,TGTGCCAGCAGTCGGACTAGCGGGAGTGAAGGGACCCAGTACTTC,CASSRTSGSEGTQYF
14,TRBJ1-6,.,TRBV5-1,TRBD1,TGCGCCAGCAGCTCGGGACAGCAGGGTTCACCCCTCCACTTT,CASSSGQQGSPLHF
14,TRBJ2-3,.,TRBV7-8,.,TGTGCCAGCAGCCCCCGGAGAAACACAGATACGCAGTATTTT,CASSPRRNTDTQYF
17,TRBJ2-5,.,TRBV23-1,TRBD2,TGCGCCAGCAGTCAATGCTCGGGGGGAAGACTCCAAGAGACCCAGTACTTC,CASSQCSGGRLQETQYF
16,TRBJ2-4,.,TRBV9,TRBD1,TGTGCCAGCAGCGGGACGACAGGGGGTTTTAGAAACATTCAGTACTTC,CASSGTTGGFRNIQYF
11,TRBJ2-4,.,TRBV6-1,.,TGTGCCAGCAGTGAGCTCGGACCGCAGTACTTC,CASSELGPQYF
16,TRBJ1-2,.,TRBV6-6,.,TGTGCCAGCAGCTATCCCGGATCTATCACAGGGCAGGGCTACACCTTC,CASSYPGSITGQGYTF
12,TRBJ2-1,.,TRBV15,TRBD2,TGTGCCACCCGGCGGGAGAACAATGAGCAGTTCTTC,CATRRENNEQFF
10,TRBJ2-1,.,TRBV3-1/TRBV3-2,.,TGTGCCACCATCCCGTGTGAGCAGTTCTTC,CATIPCEQFF
13,TRBJ2-3,.,TRBV10-3,TRBD2,TGTGCCATCTCTAGCGGGGGCACAGATACGCAGTATTTT,CAISSGGTDTQYF
14,TRBJ1-1,once,TRBV6-5,.,TGTGCCAGCAGTTCCCTCCGGGGGAACACTGAAGCTTTCTTT,CASSSLRGNTEAFF